The rows below give T cell receptor beta chains drawn from one sample of a study of identical twins. TCRdb re-analysed the 5' RACE reads in MiXCR, keeping a single row per CDR3 protein. The table lists about 340,000 distinct CDR3 sequences, around 9% of them singletons. Sequencing was performed on naive T cells sorted from blood. The receptors stem from a woman in her fifties or sixties in good health. Each CDR3 is given with its conserved first and last residue. D genes are given only for firm matches. Size is stated for part of the rows, as once, few or many counts, or as a class when the clone is expanded.

>NA|TRBJ2-1|NA|TRBV2
CASRKAESNEQFF
TGTGCCAGCAGGAAGGCGGAATCCAATGAGCAGTTCTTC
>many|TRBJ2-7|TRBD2|TRBV28
CASSPTGAGGYEQYF
TGTGCCAGCAGTCCGACGGGCGCGGGAGGCTACGAGCAGTACTTC
>few|TRBJ2-5|TRBD2|TRBV6-4
CASSDTGLAGETQYF
TGTGCCAGCAGTGACACCGGACTAGCGGGAGAGACCCAGTACTTC
>many|TRBJ1-6|NA|TRBV5-1
CASSLEAYNSPLHF
TGCGCCAGCAGCTTGGAAGCTTATAATTCACCCCTCCACTTT
>NA|TRBJ1-1|NA|TRBV7-3
CASSFGLRGSEAFF
TGTGCCAGCAGCTTCGGGCTTCGAGGCTCTGAAGCTTTCTTT
>few|TRBJ2-7|TRBD2|TRBV20-1
CSARSGGRIIDEQYF
TGCAGTGCTAGGTCTGGCGGGAGGATAATCGACGAGCAGTACTTC
>NA|TRBJ2-1|NA|TRBV7-3
CASSLNAAGINEQFF
TGTGCCAGCAGCTTAAATGCCGCGGGGATCAATGAGCAGTTCTTC
>NA|TRBJ1-1|TRBD1|TRBV10-3
CAMGQKNTEAFF
TGTGCCATGGGACAGAAGAACACTGAAGCTTTCTTT
>few|TRBJ2-5|NA|TRBV5-6
CASSSWSKGDQETQYF
TGTGCCAGCAGCTCGTGGAGTAAGGGGGACCAAGAGACCCAGTACTTC
>NA|TRBJ2-7|TRBD2|TRBV19
CASSMGREGLSYQQYF
TGTGCCAGTAGTATGGGGCGGGAGGGCCTCAGTTACCAGCAGTACTTC
>NA|TRBJ1-5|TRBD1|TRBV7-8
CASSVRQGYNQPQHF
TGTGCCAGCAGCGTCAGACAGGGTTACAATCAGCCCCAGCATTTT
>NA|TRBJ2-5|NA|TRBV2
CASSPNGPRDPLF
TGTGCCAGCAGTCCAAACGGACCACGTGATCCCCTCTTC
>NA|TRBJ1-1|NA|TRBV5-5
CASSLWDALVAFF
TGTGCCAGCAGCTTGTGGGACGCCTTAGTGGCTTTCTTT
>NA|TRBJ1-1|NA|TRBV5-1
CASSSAAPVPGVRTEAFF
TGCGCCAGCAGCTCGGCGGCCCCTGTCCCAGGGGTTCGTACTGAAGCTTTCTTT
>NA|TRBJ2-1|TRBD2|TRBV2
CASNPGTSGSNEQFF
TGTGCCAGCAATCCCGGGACTAGCGGGTCCAATGAGCAGTTCTTC
>few|TRBJ2-1|TRBD2|TRBV7-9
CASSRGDSYEQFF
TGTGCCAGCAGCCGGGGGGACTCCTATGAGCAGTTCTTC
>few|TRBJ2-7|NA|TRBV12-3/TRBV12-4
CASSPIPSRSSYEQYF
TGTGCCAGCAGTCCCATCCCTAGCCGAAGCTCCTACGAGCAGTACTTC
>few|TRBJ2-1|TRBD2|TRBV4-2
CASSQDHRLAGGNEQFF
TGTGCCAGCAGCCAAGATCACCGCCTAGCGGGAGGCAATGAGCAGTTCTTC
>few|TRBJ2-2|NA|TRBV29-1
CSASGQGATGELFF
TGCAGCGCATCCGGCCAGGGTGCCACCGGGGAGCTGTTTTTT
>NA|TRBJ1-5|TRBD1|TRBV28
CASAGQGYQPQHF
TGTGCCAGCGCTGGACAGGGTTATCAGCCCCAGCATTTT
>NA|TRBJ2-5|TRBD2|TRBV7-8
CASTSRWGGETQYF
TGTGCCAGCACCTCACGGTGGGGGGGGGAGACCCAGTACTTC
>NA|TRBJ2-2|TRBD2|TRBV4-2
CASSQLAGGRVGGELFF
TGTGCCAGCAGCCAATTAGCGGGAGGTCGGGTAGGCGGGGAGCTGTTTTTT
>few|TRBJ2-7|NA|TRBV29-1
CSGFSGRGEQYF
TGCAGCGGATTTAGCGGCCGGGGCGAGCAGTACTTC
>few|TRBJ2-3|NA|TRBV3-1
CASSQGRRGGITDTQYF
TGTGCCAGCAGCCAAGGACGAAGGGGGGGGATCACAGATACGCAGTATTTT
>NA|TRBJ1-3|NA|TRBV7-9
CASSLERGNTIYF
TGTGCCAGCAGCTTAGAGAGAGGAAACACCATATATTTT
>many|TRBJ2-1|NA|TRBV29-1
CSAKGPRNEQFF
TGCAGCGCCAAGGGACCCCGCAATGAGCAGTTCTTC
>few|TRBJ2-2|NA|TRBV6-5
CASSYGVRPLYTGELFF
TGTGCCAGCAGTTATGGGGTACGGCCCCTCTACACCGGGGAGCTGTTTTTT
>few|TRBJ2-5|NA|TRBV5-1
CASSNPSETQYF
TGCGCCAGCAGCAATCCGTCGGAGACCCAGTACTTC
>NA|TRBJ2-7|TRBD2|TRBV27
CASSGGGIRGYEQYF
TGTGCCAGCAGTGGGGGGGGGATAAGGGGCTACGAGCAGTACTTC
>NA|TRBJ2-1|TRBD2|TRBV4-1
CASSQGTSGRARSYNEQFF
TGCGCCAGCAGCCAAGGGACTAGCGGGAGGGCCCGTTCCTACAATGAGCAGTTCTTC
>few|TRBJ1-5|TRBD1|TRBV27
CASSHQGALQPQHF
TGTGCCAGCAGCCACCAGGGGGCCTTACAGCCCCAGCATTTT
>few|TRBJ2-3|NA|TRBV7-9
CASSLTVGYTQYF
TGTGCCAGCAGCTTAACGGTTGGGTATACGCAGTATTTT
>many|TRBJ2-1|TRBD2|TRBV12-3/TRBV12-4
CASSLGGLNEQFF
TGTGCCAGCAGTCTGGGAGGGTTGAATGAGCAGTTCTTC
>few|TRBJ2-1|TRBD2|TRBV7-8
CASSWLTSGSNEQFF
TGTGCCAGCAGCTGGTTGACTAGCGGAAGCAATGAGCAGTTCTTC
>many|TRBJ2-3|NA|TRBV20-1
CSAIIASTDTQYF
TGCAGTGCTATCATCGCGAGCACAGATACGCAGTATTTT
>NA|TRBJ2-7|TRBD1|TRBV6-5
CASSYGGTGYEQYF
TGTGCCAGCAGTTACGGGGGGACAGGGTACGAGCAGTACTTC
>few|TRBJ2-2|TRBD1|TRBV6-6
CASLTGPANTGELFF
TGTGCCAGCTTGACAGGGCCTGCGAACACCGGGGAGCTGTTTTTT
>NA|TRBJ1-5|TRBD1|TRBV7-9
CASSLFRQGGNQPQHF
TGTGCCAGCAGCTTATTCCGACAGGGAGGCAATCAGCCCCAGCATTTT
>few|TRBJ1-1|NA|TRBV7-8
CASSLERQGNTEAFF
TGTGCCAGCAGCTTAGAGCGGCAGGGTAACACTGAAGCTTTCTTT
>few|TRBJ2-2|NA|TRBV21-1
CASSKKTKELFF
TGTGCCAGCAGCAAAAAAACTAAGGAGCTGTTTTTT
>many|TRBJ2-3|NA|TRBV7-8
CASSPGITDTQYF
TGTGCCAGCAGTCCCGGGATCACAGATACGCAGTATTTT
>NA|TRBJ2-1|TRBD2|TRBV23-1
CASSQSVRLAGTKEQFF
TGCGCCAGCAGTCAATCGGTTAGGCTAGCGGGAACAAAGGAGCAGTTCTTC
>few|TRBJ1-5|NA|TRBV18
CASSHSQSDQPQHF
TGTGCCAGCTCCCATAGCCAGAGCGATCAGCCCCAGCATTTT
>many|TRBJ2-5|NA|TRBV27
CASSLTTGQETQYF
TGTGCCAGCAGTCTTACGACAGGTCAAGAGACCCAGTACTTC
>NA|TRBJ2-7|TRBD1|TRBV5-1
CASRPTTGGEQYF
TGCGCCAGCAGACCTACCACAGGGGGCGAGCAGTACTTC
>NA|TRBJ2-5|TRBD2|TRBV7-3
CASSLTEAGGGRTQYF
TGTGCCAGCAGCTTAACGGAAGCGGGAGGGGGAAGGACCCAGTACTTC
>NA|TRBJ2-2|NA|TRBV12-5
CASGLVDSGELFF
TGTGCTAGTGGTTTGGTAGACTCCGGGGAGCTGTTTTTT
>few|TRBJ1-2|NA|TRBV7-2
CASSLVPGARGYTF
TGTGCCAGCAGCTTAGTCCCGGGGGCGAGGGGCTACACCTTC
>few|TRBJ2-5|NA|TRBV11-2
CASSLGDWETQYF
TGTGCCAGCAGCCTAGGGGATTGGGAGACCCAGTACTTC
>few|TRBJ2-7|TRBD2|TRBV12-3/TRBV12-4
CASSLARGLAGGLYF
TGTGCGAGCAGTTTAGCCCGCGGACTAGCGGGAGGGCTGTACTTC
>few|TRBJ1-4|NA|TRBV7-9
CASSLASTSLLEKLFF
TGTGCCAGCAGCTTAGCTTCGACTTCCCTGCTCGAAAAACTGTTTTTT
>NA|TRBJ2-1|NA|TRBV24-1
CATSATSYNEQFF
TGTGCCACCAGTGCTACCTCCTACAATGAGCAGTTCTTC
>few|TRBJ1-3|NA|TRBV10-3
CAISSTYTIYF
TGTGCCATCAGTTCTACTTACACCATATATTTT
>NA|TRBJ2-3|TRBD2|TRBV11-2
CASSLRGESTDTQYF
TGTGCCAGCAGTCTGCGGGGGGAATCCACAGATACGCAGTATTTT
>few|TRBJ1-2|TRBD1|TRBV5-1
CASSRRDRGAEGYTF
TGCGCCAGCAGCCGACGGGACAGGGGCGCAGAGGGCTACACCTTC
>many|TRBJ1-1|NA|TRBV5-1
CASSIPGQEAFF
TGCGCCAGCAGCATCCCAGGACAGGAAGCTTTCTTT
>NA|TRBJ2-7|TRBD2|TRBV6-1
CASSVTSGRYEQYF
TGTGCCAGCAGTGTTACTAGCGGGAGATACGAGCAGTACTTC
>NA|TRBJ2-1|TRBD1|TRBV15
CATSRESGTGKVEQFF
TGTGCCACCAGCAGAGAGTCCGGGACAGGGAAGGTTGAGCAGTTCTTC
>many|TRBJ2-1|TRBD2|TRBV20-1
CSARDLYHQGGGFNEQFF
TGCAGTGCTAGAGATCTCTACCATCAGGGCGGGGGGTTCAATGAGCAGTTCTTC